This T cell receptor (beta chain) was sequenced for a study of T cells in localized non-small cell lung cancer. Some clones are missing from TCRdb's copy, which holds only in-frame ones; the method was immunoSEQ multiplex PCR. The sample has tens of thousands of clones; 65% to 85% are singletons. Study findings and constraints: Uninvolved adjacent lung had more T cell clonality than any other tissue, topping tumor. Elevated blood T cell density was associated with longer overall survival. Among the top 100 tumor clones, a median around 62 appeared in adjacent lung.

Germline V gene sequence: CDR1 SGDLS, CDR2 YYNGEE. The CDR3 is 15 residues long, ends included. This clone has only a few counts. Its cognate antigen is unknown. The limits of the CDR3 on the DNA are not certain, so only TCRdb's listed CDR3 is given. The starting material was peripheral blood, obtained before any cancer treatment. The TCR comes from a female donor aged 60 or older with stage I lung adenocarcinoma. This sequence joins TRBV9 and TRBJ1-5. CDR3 amino acids: CASSVGAGTGDRVIF.